Sequencing of this T cell receptor (beta chain) was carried out in a study of T cell responses to AZD1222 COVID-19 vaccine. Turning to this clone: The target antigen is unknown.

Findings and caveats of the study: Regions 160-218 and 743-854 held dominance among vaccine-associated CD4 TCRs, which spanned spike. Two AZD1222 administrations were followed by greater Spike-specific TCR breadth and depth. White British donors predominated, females outnumbered males, and clonal diversity was possibly underestimated.

Germline V gene sequence: CDR1 SGHTA, CDR2 FQGNSA. V was pared by 4 bases and J by 9 bases, with 6 bases of the junction left unmatched. This CDR3 comprises 16 residues. Here immunoSEQ multiplex PCR was the method, and the copy in TCRdb shows in-frame clones only, minus some. The top ten clones hold more than 7% of a sample with 110,000 to 150,000 clones, approximately 85% of them seen once. The origin of this receptor is an adult in good health. This sequence joins TRBV7-2 and TRBJ2-1; 16 bases are shared with TRBD2. The sample consisted of peripheral blood, taken on day 0 of AZD1222 vaccination. Here the CDR3 reads CASSSGTSGRGAEQFF. Here the CDR3 DNA reads TGTGCCAGCAGCTCCGGGACTAGCGGGAGGGGGGCTGAGCAGTTCTTC.